The clone carrying this T cell receptor (beta chain) was detected only once. Sequencing used immunoSEQ multiplex PCR; TCRdb keeps in-frame clones, though not all of them. The table has some 45,000 clones, approximately 83% seen once; the top ten hold about 35%. This sample stems from a study of OX40 agonist ivuxolimab in advanced cancers. Germline V gene lookup returns CDR1 MGHDK and CDR2 SYGVNS. Trimming shortened V by 2 bases and J by 9 bases, and 14 bases separated the two germline ends. The CDR3 extends over 14 amino acids. The V and J genes are TRBV25-1 and TRBJ2-1; D is ambiguous. The sequence was collected from an adult with an advanced solid tumor such as melanoma, head and neck, liver or kidney cancer. Material: CD4+ or CD8+ T cells sorted from blood, obtained in a trial of the OX40 agonist ivuxolimab. The CDR3: CASSELPSLGEQFF. As DNA, the CDR3 is TGTGCCAGCAGTGAACTCCCTTCTCTAGGTGAGCAGTTCTTC.